The 28 T cell receptor beta chains presented below share a single source sample, sequenced in a study of control samples from healthy donors and cancer patients. Using immunoSEQ multiplex PCR, the repertoire was profiled, and TCRdb retains in-frame clones only, with some absent. Among 130,000 or so clones listed, approximately 94% were seen once. Sequencing was performed on blood. Every receptor here comes from a man in his forties or fifties in good health.

This chain links TRBV10-3 with TRBJ2-3; D is possibly TRBD1 (6 bases). The CDR3 has 16 amino acids. The V gene's germline CDR1 is ENHRY and CDR2 SYGVKD. V lost 2 bases to trimming and J lost 2 bases, with 14 bases between them. The CDR3 spells CAISELGGAVTDTQYF. The CDR3 DNA sequence: TGTGCCATCAGTGAGCTAGGGGGAGCTGTCACAGATACGCAGTATTTT.

V usage is TRBV28 and J usage is TRBJ2-5; a possible D gene is TRBD1 (6 bases). The CDR3 length is 13 residues. From germline, CDR1 is MDHEN and CDR2 SYDVKM. With 6 bases removed from V and 6 bases from J, the gap between germline ends came to 14 bases. CDR3 in DNA: TGTGCCAGCAGCCAAGCCAGGGGACAGACCCAGTACTTC. Its protein is CASSQARGQTQYF.

Worth noting for this clone: Other nucleotide sequences in the sample specify the same CDR3. V is TRBV9 and J is TRBJ2-7; TRBD1 matches at 7 bases. The CDR3 runs to 15 residues. Losses at the gene ends were 2 bases for V and 1 base for J; bases not matched to a gene: 6. Germline assignment: CDR1 SGDLS and CDR2 YYNGEE. CDR3 sequence: CASSVGQDPSYEQYF. Written as DNA, the CDR3 is TGTGCCAGCAGCGTCGGACAGGACCCTTCCTACGAGCAGTACTTC.

This CDR3 reads CASSLGGQGANQPQHF. The CDR3 DNA is TGCGCCAGCAGCTTGGGCGGACAGGGGGCAAATCAGCCCCAGCATTTT. The chain is built from TRBV5-1 and TRBJ1-5; TRBD1 matches 11 bases. The V segment lost 0 bases and the J segment 4 bases; nucleotides outside the gene matches: 3. The germline V gene has CDR1 SGHRS and CDR2 YFSETQ. The CDR3 sequence is 16 residues long.

J is TRBJ2-6 and V is TRBV9; 7 bases fit TRBD1. The CDR3 runs 17 residues. Germline-derived CDR1 and CDR2 are SGDLS and YYNGEE. Trimming took 4 bases from V and 2 from J; bases not matched to a gene: 9. DNA for the CDR3: TGTGCCAGCAGCACAACCGGGACAGAAACTGGGGCCAACGTCCTGACTTTC. It encodes CASSTTGTETGANVLTF.

This rearrangement joins TRBV5-1 to TRBJ2-1, with TRBD2 identical over 11 bases. Germline CDR1 is SGHRS and CDR2 is YFSETQ. Trimming cost V 3 bases and J 1 base; bases outside gene matches: 6. The CDR3 is made up of 17 amino acids. As DNA, the CDR3 is TGCGCCAGCAGCTCCTCTAGCGGGGGGCCTTCCTACAATGAGCAGTTCTTC. It codes for CASSSSSGGPSYNEQFF.

V is TRBV6-2 or TRBV6-3 and J is TRBJ1-2; 9 nucleotides line up with TRBD1. The germline V gene has CDR1 MNHEY and CDR2 SVGEGT. Unmatched junction bases numbered 6, after V lost 6 bases and J lost 1 base. The CDR3 is 15 residues long. DNA of the CDR3: TGTGCCAGCAGCAGACCGGGACAGGGTAACTATGGCTACACCTTC. Encoded protein: CASSRPGQGNYGYTF.

The chain combines TRBV2 with TRBJ2-1; tentative D call: TRBD1 (7 bases). CDR1 is SNHLY, CDR2 FYNNEI, per germline. V was shortened by 8 bases and J by 5 bases, with 16 bases between the two germline ends. This CDR3 contains 14 residues. Here the CDR3 reads CASGPGGPHNEQFF. The CDR3 DNA reads TGTGCCAGCGGTCCAGGGGGGCCTCACAATGAGCAGTTCTTC.

V usage is TRBV9 and J usage is TRBJ1-1, with 7 bases lining up with TRBD1. CDR3 size: 16 residues. Germline CDR1 reads SGDLS; CDR2 reads YYNGEE. V lost 4 bases and J lost 1; bases outside the gene matches: 10. In nucleotides, the CDR3 is TGTGCCAGCAGCCCTAATACGGGACAGTGGAACACTGAAGCTTTCTTT. Protein sequence: CASSPNTGQWNTEAFF.

The chain is built from TRBV5-8 and TRBJ2-1; a possible D gene is TRBD2 (7 bases). This CDR3 is 17 amino acids long. Trimming removed 4 bases from V and 3 bases from J, with 20 bases in between. Germline-derived CDR1 and CDR2 are SGHTS and YDEGEE. The CDR3 is CASSVRGGLLNYNEQFF. The DNA for the CDR3 is TGTGCCAGCAGCGTGAGGGGGGGACTACTCAACTACAATGAGCAGTTCTTC. Full variable domain (missing parts from reference TRBV5-8 and TRBJ2-1): EAGVTQSPTHLIKTRGQQATLRCSPISGHTSVYWYQQALGLGLQFLLWYDEGEERNRGNFPPRFSGRQFPNYSSELNVNALELEDSALYLCASSVRGGLLNYNEQFFGPGTRLTVL.

V usage is TRBV7-8 and J usage is TRBJ2-6; 8 bases map to TRBD2. Germline CDR1 and CDR2: SGHVS and FQNEAQ. The CDR3 has 19 residues. The trim removed 2 bases at V and 1 base at J, leaving 10 bases unmatched. The CDR3 spells CASSLSLLVAGSGANVLTF. CDR3 nucleotides: TGTGCCAGCAGCTTATCTCTCTTGGTAGCGGGGTCTGGGGCCAACGTCCTGACTTTC.

J is TRBJ2-1 and V is TRBV27; D remains ambiguous. The CDR3 runs 11 residues. V dropped 3 bases and J dropped 10 bases, with 7 bases sitting between them. The germline gives CDR1 MNHEY, CDR2 SMNVEV (reference sequence). CDR3 nucleotides: TGTGCCAGCAGTTTTGGGTGGGAGCAGTTCTTC. This sequence encodes CASSFGWEQFF.

This clone came up once. The rearrangement uses TRBV2 and TRBJ2-1; TRBD1 matches at 8 bases. The junction had 6 bases not matched to a gene; V was cut back by 7 bases and J by 1 base. Germline CDR1 and CDR2: SNHLY and FYNNEI. This CDR3 region has 15 residues. The CDR3 region has the DNA TGTGCCAGCAATTCTCAGGGGGCATCCTACAATGAGCAGTTCTTC. Translating it yields CASNSQGASYNEQFF.

J is TRBJ2-7 and V is TRBV7-2; D gene unclear. V lost 3 bases to trimming and J lost 0 bases, with 6 bases between them. The CDR3 has 13 residues. Germline assignment: CDR1 SGHTA and CDR2 FQGNSA. The CDR3 loop is CASSFKSSYEQYF. The CDR3 coding sequence is TGTGCCAGCAGCTTTAAGAGCTCCTACGAGCAGTACTTC.

This sequence joins TRBV11-3 and TRBJ2-2; 8 positions match TRBD1. V lost 4 bases to trimming and J lost 5 bases; unmatched junction nucleotides: 9. This CDR3 region has 16 residues. Germline assignment: CDR1 SGHNT and CDR2 YENEEA. CDR3 coding DNA: TGTGCCAGCAGCTACCCCCGGACAGGGCAAACCGGGGAGCTGTTTTTT. It codes for CASSYPRTGQTGELFF.

The chain is built from TRBV10-3 and TRBJ2-7; tentatively, D is TRBD1 (5 bases). Trimming stripped 6 bases from V and 1 base from J, with 13 bases between. Germline V gene data show CDR1 as ENHRY and CDR2 as SYGVKD. This CDR3 is 14 amino acids long. CDR3 sequence reads: CAISAQQESYEQYF. The CDR3, as DNA: TGTGCCATCAGCGCGCAACAGGAATCCTACGAGCAGTACTTC.

V is TRBV10-2 and J is TRBJ2-4, with no clear D. V was cut by 2 bases and J by 0 bases, with 8 bases left in between. The length of the CDR3 is 15 residues. Germline CDR1 WSHSY, CDR2 SAAADI. CDR3 residues: CASSEGRLAKNIQYF. Written as DNA, the CDR3 is TGCGCCAGCAGTGAGGGCAGGTTAGCCAAAAACATTCAGTACTTC.

This chain connects TRBV19 to TRBJ1-2; D is undetermined. Germline-derived CDR1 and CDR2 are LNHDA and SQIVND (reference sequence). CDR3 length: 13 amino acids. Trimming stripped 4 bases from V and 8 bases from J, with 14 bases between. CDR3 amino acids: CASSKGPRMGYTF. The CDR3 region has the DNA TGTGCCAGTAGTAAGGGCCCAAGAATGGGCTACACCTTC.

The chain has TRBV4-2 and TRBJ2-5; D may be TRBD1 or TRBD2 (5 bases each). Germline V lookup: CDR1 LGHNA, CDR2 YNFKEQ. There are 17 residues in the CDR3. V was cut by 0 bases and J by 0 bases, with 14 bases left in between. DNA for the CDR3: TGTGCCAGCAGCCAAGACCCGGGACGGACGTACCAAGAGACCCAGTACTTC. This translates into CASSQDPGRTYQETQYF.

V usage is TRBV9 and J usage is TRBJ2-1, with 12 positions matching TRBD2. CDR1 is SGDLS and CDR2 is YYNGEE in the germline V gene. The CDR3 is 15 residues long. The ends lost 0 bases at V and 9 bases at J; junction bases unmatched: 4. The CDR3 sequence is CASSVAPSGRVEQFF. CDR3 bases: TGTGCCAGCAGCGTAGCTCCTAGCGGGAGGGTTGAGCAGTTCTTC.

V is TRBV19 and J is TRBJ2-7; 11 bases line up with TRBD1. The CDR3 runs to 14 residues. Germline trimming cut 7 bases from V and 5 bases from J; bases unmatched to any gene: 7. CDR1 and CDR2 (germline): LNHDA, SQIVND (reference sequence). Written as DNA, the CDR3 is TGTGCCAGTACTATGGGACAGGGGGTTCACGAGCAGTACTTC. Protein product: CASTMGQGVHEQYF.

This clone was observed a handful of times. The gene calls are TRBV19 and TRBJ1-1; D gene unclear. The CDR3 length is 16 residues. CDR1 and CDR2 (germline): LNHDA, SQIVND (reference sequence). V lost 3 bases and J lost 0, with 14 bases in between. CDR3 sequence reads: CASSIGRQALNTEAFF. The CDR3 coding sequence is TGTGCCAGTAGTATCGGGCGGCAAGCTTTGAACACTGAAGCTTTCTTT.

This chain links TRBV19 with TRBJ2-1, with TRBD1 identical over 8 bases. Germline V gene sequence: CDR1 LNHDA, CDR2 SQIVND (reference sequence). The CDR3 is made up of 14 amino acids. The J segment lost 5 bases and the V segment lost 2 bases, leaving 2 bases of the junction unmatched. Here the CDR3 reads CASSIRDRNNEQFF. The DNA of the CDR3 is TGTGCCAGTAGTATACGGGACAGGAACAATGAGCAGTTCTTC.

The CDR3 DNA reads TGTGCCAGCAGTTTAATCTGGGGTTCACCCCTCCACTTT. Its protein product is CASSLIWGSPLHF. The chain couples TRBV12-3 or TRBV12-4 to TRBJ1-6; D gene unclear. This CDR3 has 13 residues. V gave up 2 bases and J gave up 9 bases, with 8 bases separating them.

This clone was seen only once. The chain is built from TRBV28 and TRBJ1-2; 8 bases line up with TRBD1. Germline lookup yields CDR1 MDHEN and CDR2 SYDVKM. The CDR3 has 15 residues. The junction had 9 bases not matched to a gene; V was cut back by 4 bases and J by 5 bases. The CDR3, as DNA: TGTGCCAGCAGTTCATCCGGGACAGGAGCTTATGGCTACACCTTC. This sequence encodes CASSSSGTGAYGYTF.

This clone has more than one count but fewer than ten. This rearrangement joins TRBV16 to TRBJ2-3; tentatively, D is TRBD1 or TRBD2 (5 bases each). Germline V gene sequence: CDR1 KGHSY, CDR2 FQNENV. The CDR3 covers 13 residues. The V end lost 3 bases, the J end lost 4 bases, and 8 bases lay between the germline ends. The CDR3 DNA reads TGTGCCAGCAGCCATCAGGGACCAGATACGCAGTATTTT. Amino acid sequence: CASSHQGPDTQYF.

The DNA of the CDR3 is TGTGCCAGCAGTATTACATCCGGGGAGTCTGGAAACACCATATATTTT. It codes for CASSITSGESGNTIYF. The chain joins TRBV6-2 or TRBV6-3 to TRBJ1-3; no firm D call. Germline V lookup: CDR1 MNHEY, CDR2 SVGEGT. The CDR3 consists of 16 residues. The ends were cut back, 5 bases at V and 1 base at J, with 15 bases in the middle.

V and J are TRBV30 and TRBJ2-7; D gene unclear. Trimming stripped 4 bases from V and 0 bases from J, with 13 bases between. The CDR3 covers 14 residues. The germline CDR1 and CDR2 sequences are GTSNPN and SVGIG (reference sequence). DNA of the CDR3: TGTGCCTGGAAGGACCTAATCGCCTCCTACGAGCAGTACTTC. Its protein is CAWKDLIASYEQYF.